The clone carrying this T cell receptor beta chain was seen only a few times. Antigen specificity is unknown. TCR alpha and TCR beta cDNA libraries carrying sample barcodes and UMIs were produced by 5'RACE using constant-segment primers. TCRdb reprocessed the 5' RACE reads with MiXCR, giving one entry per CDR3 protein. The sample carries over 300,000 distinct CDR3 sequences, 20% to 25% recorded once. The source of the sample is a study of T-cell memory formation after mild COVID-19. Study-wide background: Among the donors, TCR clusters were largely specific to each donor. Study results and caveats: Among contracting clones, CD4+ were mainly CM/EM and CD8+ enriched in EMRA. Contracting clones from day 15 to 85 had balanced CD4/CD8; later expanders favoured CD4+.

Unmatched junction bases numbered 12, after V lost 5 bases and J lost 9 bases. CDR3 size: 14 residues. Germline-derived CDR1 and CDR2 are PRHDT and FYEKMQ (reference sequence). This receptor was identified in a man aged 18 to 30 who had mild COVID-19 (a few samples of this study predate the infection). Cell type and time point are not known. The sample was PBMCs or a T cell subset sorted from them (not recorded which). The chain has TRBV13 and TRBJ2-7; 8 bases are a match to TRBD2. CDR3 loop: CASSRAGDALGQYF. The CDR3, as DNA: TGTGCCAGCAGCCGAGCGGGGGACGCCCTGGGGCAGTACTTC.